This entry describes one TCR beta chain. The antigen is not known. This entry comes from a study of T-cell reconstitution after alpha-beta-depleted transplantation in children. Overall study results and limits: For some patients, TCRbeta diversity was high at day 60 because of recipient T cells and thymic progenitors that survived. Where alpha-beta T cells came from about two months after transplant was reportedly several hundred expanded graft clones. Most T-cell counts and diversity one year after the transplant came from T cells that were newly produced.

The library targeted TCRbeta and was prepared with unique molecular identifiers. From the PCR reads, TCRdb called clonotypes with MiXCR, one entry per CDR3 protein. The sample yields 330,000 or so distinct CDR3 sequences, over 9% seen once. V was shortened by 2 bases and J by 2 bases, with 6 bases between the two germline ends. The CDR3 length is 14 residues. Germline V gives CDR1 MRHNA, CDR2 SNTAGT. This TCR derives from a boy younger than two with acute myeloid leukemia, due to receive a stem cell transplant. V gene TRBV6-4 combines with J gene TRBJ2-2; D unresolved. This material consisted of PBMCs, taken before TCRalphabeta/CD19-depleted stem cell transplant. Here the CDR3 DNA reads TGTGCCAGCAGTGACGTACCCAACACCGGGGAGCTGTTTTTT. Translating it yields CASSDVPNTGELFF.